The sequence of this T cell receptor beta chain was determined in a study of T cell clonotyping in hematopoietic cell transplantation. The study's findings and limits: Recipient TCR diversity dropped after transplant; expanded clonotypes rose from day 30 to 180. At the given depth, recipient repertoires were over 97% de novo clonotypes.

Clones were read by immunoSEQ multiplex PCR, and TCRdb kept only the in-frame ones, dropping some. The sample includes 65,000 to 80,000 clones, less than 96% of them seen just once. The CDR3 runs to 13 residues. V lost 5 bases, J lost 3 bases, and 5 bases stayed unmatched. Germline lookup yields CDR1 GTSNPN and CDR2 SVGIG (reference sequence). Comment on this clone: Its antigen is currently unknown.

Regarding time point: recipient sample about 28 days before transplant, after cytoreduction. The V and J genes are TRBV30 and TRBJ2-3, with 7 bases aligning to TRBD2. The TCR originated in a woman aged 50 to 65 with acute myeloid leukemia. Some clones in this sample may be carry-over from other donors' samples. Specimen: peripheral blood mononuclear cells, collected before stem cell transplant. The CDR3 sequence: CAWGGRGTDTQYF. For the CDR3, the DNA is TGTGCCTGGGGGGGGAGGGGAACAGATACGCAGTATTTT.